The 27 T cell receptor beta chains in this list originate from one sample, sequenced in a study of shared clonotypes between healthy human individuals. Naivety among CD8 cells was defined by CD45RO negativity and positive CCR7 selection, thereby excluding terminally differentiated effector memory CD45RA+ cells. TCRdb's table, derived via immunoSEQ multiplex PCR, lists solely in-frame clones and lacks some. The data show about 580,000 clones, with roughly 98% seen just once and 0.25% to 0.35% held by the top ten. Material: naive CD8+ T cells sorted from blood. The receptor source for this set is a man aged 25-45 years in good health.

The rearrangement links TRBV7-9 to TRBJ2-3; TRBD2 matches 11 bases. There are 18 residues in the CDR3. Losses at the gene ends were 0 bases for V and 2 bases for J; bases not matched to a gene: 7. Germline V CDR1 and CDR2: SEHNR, FQNEAQ (reference sequence). CDR3 sequence: CASSLALLAGVFTDTQYF. For the CDR3, the DNA is TGTGCCAGCAGCTTAGCGTTACTAGCGGGAGTTTTCACAGATACGCAGTATTTT. Looking up the rest from reference TRBV7-9 and TRBJ2-3 gives the full variable domain: DTGVSQNPRHKITKRGQNVTFRCDPISEHNRLYWYRQTLGQGPEFLTYFQNEAQLEKSRLLSDRFSAERPKGSFSTLEIQRTEQGDSAMYLCASSLALLAGVFTDTQYFGPGTRLTVL.

The CDR3 coding sequence is TGTGCCAGCAGTTTAAGTAGCGGGAGGCAAATCTACGAGCAGTACTTC. This translates into CASSLSSGRQIYEQYF. The chain is built from TRBV27 and TRBJ2-7; 10 nucleotides agree with TRBD2. After removal of 2 bases from V and 3 bases from J, the junction contained 7 bases not matched to a gene. There are 16 residues in the CDR3. Per germline, CDR1 MNHEY and CDR2 SMNVEV (reference sequence).

About this clone itself: The sample holds other DNA sequences that translate to the same CDR3. The V and J genes are TRBV10-3 and TRBJ2-7; perhaps TRBD1 as D (6 bases). The CDR3 contains 13 residues. The ends were cut back, 0 bases at V and 3 bases at J, with 6 bases in the middle. Germline V CDR1 and CDR2: ENHRY, SYGVKD. This chain's CDR3 is CAISESGGYEQYF. CDR3 bases: TGTGCCATCAGTGAGTCAGGGGGCTACGAGCAGTACTTC.

V and J are TRBV4-1 and TRBJ1-2; 8 nucleotides line up with TRBD1. V gave up 5 bases and J gave up 5 bases; unmatched junction bases: 16. Germline values: CDR1 MGHRA, CDR2 YSYEKL. The CDR3 consists of 17 residues. As DNA, the CDR3 is TGCGCCAGCAGCTCTTTTATAGGACAGGGAAAGGAGTATGGCTACACCTTC. Its translation is CASSSFIGQGKEYGYTF.

V is TRBV6-5 and J is TRBJ2-7; 11 bases are shared with TRBD2. The germline V gene encodes CDR1 MNHEY and CDR2 SVGAGI. The ends lost 6 bases at V and 3 bases at J; junction bases unmatched: 7. CDR3 length: 15 residues. CDR3 region: CASRSGTSGIYEQYF. The CDR3 DNA sequence: TGTGCCAGCAGGTCTGGGACTAGCGGAATCTACGAGCAGTACTTC.

This sequence joins TRBV5-1 and TRBJ1-4; TRBD1 agrees at 8 bases. The CDR3 extends over 14 amino acids. V shed 2 bases and J 8 bases; nucleotides not matched to a gene: 5. Germline-derived CDR1 and CDR2 are SGHRS and YFSETQ. The CDR3 DNA follows: TGCGCCAGCAGCTTCGACAGGGGAGGGGAAAAACTGTTTTTT. Its translation is CASSFDRGGEKLFF.

With regard to this clone: This sample includes further DNA sequences coding for the same CDR3. V is TRBV11-2 and J is TRBJ2-3; no reliable D call. The CDR3 loop spans 12 amino acids. V was pared by 4 bases and J by 3 bases, with 5 bases between. Germline-derived CDR1 and CDR2 are SGHAT and FQNNGV. As DNA, the CDR3 is TGTGCCAGCAGCTCTCTAACAGATACGCAGTATTTT. It encodes CASSSLTDTQYF.

The V and J genes are TRBV5-4 and TRBJ2-3; the match to TRBD2 covers 9 bases. Losses at the gene ends were 0 bases for V and 5 bases for J; bases not matched to a gene: 4. Germline assignment: CDR1 SGHNT and CDR2 YYREEE (reference sequence). This CDR3 has 15 residues. This chain's CDR3 is CASSLATSGGDTQYF. The CDR3 region has the DNA TGTGCCAGCAGCTTGGCGACTAGCGGAGGAGATACGCAGTATTTT.

The chain has TRBV9 and TRBJ2-3, with 9 bases fitting TRBD2. This CDR3 comprises 16 residues. With 4 bases clipped from V and 3 bases from J, the junction kept 9 bases outside the gene matches. Germline CDR1 SGDLS, CDR2 YYNGEE. The CDR3 is CASSSRSGRGTDTQYF. The CDR3 DNA is TGTGCCAGCAGCTCTCGTAGCGGGAGAGGGACAGATACGCAGTATTTT.

This chain connects TRBV28 to TRBJ2-7, with D maybe TRBD2 (5 bases). This CDR3 has 15 residues. V was clipped by 3 bases and J by 3 bases, with 15 bases between them. Germline V gene sequence: CDR1 MDHEN, CDR2 SYDVKM. CDR3 sequence: CASSFEGGGDYEQYF. The CDR3 DNA reads as TGTGCCAGCAGTTTCGAGGGTGGCGGAGACTACGAGCAGTACTTC. Full variable domain (rest looked up from reference TRBV28 and TRBJ2-7): DVKVTQSSRYLVKRTGEKVFLECVQDMDHENMFWYRQDPGLGLRLIYFSYDVKMKEKGDIPEGYSVSREKKERFSLILESASTNQTSMYLCASSFEGGGDYEQYFGPGTRLTVT.

The chain recombines TRBV11-2 with TRBJ2-1, with 13 bases that match TRBD2. The CDR3 totals 20 residues. Germline loops: CDR1 SGHAT, CDR2 FQNNGV. V dropped 0 bases and J dropped 0; count of bases not matched to a gene: 8. CDR3 in DNA: TGTGCCAGCAGCTTAGATCGGACTAGCGGGAGCCCAAGCTCCTACAATGAGCAGTTCTTC. Translating it yields CASSLDRTSGSPSSYNEQFF.

This chain links TRBV5-1 with TRBJ1-4, with a tentative D call TRBD1 (5 bases). Germline V gene data show CDR1 as SGHRS and CDR2 as YFSETQ. V was shortened by 7 bases and J by 0 bases, with 13 bases between the two germline ends. This CDR3 region has 15 residues. CDR3 coding DNA: TGCGCCAGCCGCGGGAGGGGAGCAACTAATGAAAAACTGTTTTTT. Its protein product is CASRGRGATNEKLFF.

The chain joins TRBV5-6 to TRBJ1-5; D is possibly TRBD1 (5 bases). This CDR3 spans 14 amino acids. Germline V gene sequence: CDR1 SGHDT, CDR2 YYEEEE. V was cut by 0 bases and J by 4 bases, with 8 bases left in between. CDR3 DNA sequence: TGTGCCAGCAGCTTGGGGGGCAGGAATCAGCCCCAGCATTTT. Its translation: CASSLGGRNQPQHF.

V usage is TRBV19 and J usage is TRBJ1-5; D unresolved. This CDR3 spans 15 amino acids. Trimming cost V 5 bases and J 1 base, with 12 bases left between them. The germline V gene has CDR1 LNHDA and CDR2 SQIVND (reference sequence). CDR3 loop: CASSQGIGSNQPQHF. CDR3 nucleotides: TGTGCCAGTAGTCAAGGGATCGGGAGCAATCAGCCCCAGCATTTT.

The V gene is TRBV27, the J gene TRBJ2-1; 9 nucleotides agree with TRBD2. With 7 bases clipped from V and 3 bases from J, the junction kept 1 base outside the gene matches. This CDR3 has 13 residues. The germline CDR1 and CDR2 sequences are MNHEY and SMNVEV (reference sequence). This CDR3 is CASTSGNYNEQFF. As DNA, the CDR3 is TGTGCCAGCACTAGCGGGAACTACAATGAGCAGTTCTTC.

The chain employs TRBV27 and TRBJ2-7; 9 bases line up with TRBD2. Germline CDR1 is MNHEY and CDR2 is SMNVEV (reference sequence). CDR3 length equals 15 residues. The trim removed 1 base at V and 4 bases at J, leaving 5 bases unmatched. CDR3 in DNA: TGTGCCAGCAGTTTATGGGGCGGGAGGGGTTACGAGCAGTACTTC. Amino acids: CASSLWGGRGYEQYF.

This clone was seen just once. The chain links TRBV11-2 to TRBJ1-1; D not resolved. The CDR3 has 16 residues. V was cut by 1 base and J by 1 base, with 13 bases left in between. Germline V gives CDR1 SGHAT, CDR2 FQNNGV. The CDR3 bases are TGTGCCAGCAGCTTAGTGGGTGGGGTTGGGAACACTGAAGCTTTCTTT. Translated, it gives CASSLVGGVGNTEAFF.

V gene TRBV28 combines with J gene TRBJ2-7; D is perhaps TRBD1 (6 bases). The CDR3 totals 14 residues. CDR1 MDHEN and CDR2 SYDVKM come from the germline V gene. V was trimmed by 3 bases and J by 4 bases, leaving 13 bases between them. CDR3 loop: CASSFGVTGYEQYF. The CDR3 DNA reads TGTGCCAGCAGTTTTGGGGTAACAGGGTACGAGCAGTACTTC.

The rearrangement uses TRBV4-3 and TRBJ1-5, with 10 bases that match TRBD1. Per the germline V gene, CDR1 is LGHNA and CDR2 is YSLEER. The CDR3 contains 15 residues. V shed 1 base and J 8 bases; nucleotides not matched to a gene: 5. For the CDR3, the DNA is TGCGCCAGCAGCCAAGGACAGGGGGCCAGTGAGCCCCAGCATTTT. Protein: CASSQGQGASEPQHF.

V gene TRBV27 combines with J gene TRBJ1-2, with a tentative D call TRBD1 (5 bases). Per the germline V gene, CDR1 is MNHEY and CDR2 is SMNVEV (reference sequence). V lost 1 base, J lost 3 bases, and 9 bases lay in between. The CDR3 consists of 14 residues. The CDR3 reads CASSLLGGDYGYTF. The CDR3 DNA is TGTGCCAGCAGTTTATTGGGGGGTGACTATGGCTACACCTTC.

This chain uses TRBV30 with TRBJ2-7; 11 bases map to TRBD2. This CDR3 comprises 18 residues. Trimming cost V 2 bases and J 0 bases; bases outside gene matches: 12. Germline V CDR1 and CDR2: GTSNPN, SVGIG (reference sequence). DNA of the CDR3: TGTGCCTGGAGTCTCGGACTAGCGGGTATTCTTAGCTCCTACGAGCAGTACTTC. It encodes CAWSLGLAGILSSYEQYF.

CDR3 in amino acids: CASSLRKGGRNNEQFF. DNA of the CDR3: TGTGCCAGCAGCTTAAGGAAGGGCGGGAGGAACAATGAGCAGTTCTTC. This sequence joins TRBV7-9 and TRBJ2-1, with TRBD2 identical over 8 bases. V dropped 2 bases and J dropped 5; count of bases not matched to a gene: 8. This CDR3 has 16 residues. Germline-derived CDR1 and CDR2 are SEHNR and FQNEAQ (reference sequence). Full variable domain (remainder filled in from reference TRBV7-9 and TRBJ2-1): DTGVSQNPRHKITKRGQNVTFRCDPISEHNRLYWYRQTLGQGPEFLTYFQNEAQLEKSRLLSDRFSAERPKGSFSTLEIQRTEQGDSAMYLCASSLRKGGRNNEQFFGPGTRLTVL.

The gene calls are TRBV7-9 and TRBJ1-1; D remains ambiguous. The CDR3 is 14 residues long. Germline CDR1 and CDR2: SEHNR and FQNEAQ (reference sequence). The V end was cut by 8 bases, the J end by 2 bases, with 15 bases between. The CDR3 reads CASASGRSNTEAFF. In DNA form, the CDR3 reads TGTGCCAGCGCAAGCGGGCGATCAAACACTGAAGCTTTCTTT.

In nucleotides, the CDR3 is TGCGCCAGCAGCCAATCGTTCCCAGGGGTATTAGACACAGATACGCAGTATTTT. It encodes CASSQSFPGVLDTDTQYF. V gene TRBV4-1 combines with J gene TRBJ2-3, with a tentative D call TRBD1 (6 bases). Germline loops: CDR1 MGHRA, CDR2 YSYEKL. Trimming shortened V by 2 bases and J by 2 bases, and 20 bases separated the two germline ends. CDR3 length equals 18 residues.

The gene calls are TRBV27 and TRBJ2-7; 11 positions match TRBD1. V dropped 8 bases and J dropped 4; count of bases not matched to a gene: 1. The CDR3 runs 12 residues. Per germline, CDR1 MNHEY and CDR2 SMNVEV (reference sequence). The CDR3 DNA is TGTGCCAGCCGGGACAGGGGGTACGAGCAGTACTTC. This gives the protein CASRDRGYEQYF.

Of note for this clone: Other DNA sequences in this sample translate to the same CDR3. V and J are TRBV29-1 and TRBJ2-2, with D possibly matching TRBD2 (5 bases). Trimming stripped 4 bases from V and 4 bases from J, with 7 bases between. There are 12 residues in the CDR3. Germline CDR1 SQVTM, CDR2 ANQGSEA. CDR3 amino acids: CSVVGGTGELFF. The CDR3 DNA is TGCAGCGTTGTTGGAGGCACCGGGGAGCTGTTTTTT.

V and J are TRBV27 and TRBJ2-7; 7 bases agree with TRBD1. In germline, CDR1 is MNHEY, CDR2 SMNVEV (reference sequence). The CDR3 is 14 residues long. Trimming cost V 6 bases and J 1 base; bases outside gene matches: 6. In DNA form, the CDR3 reads TGTGCCAGCAGCTTTACAGGGGCGTCCTACGAGCAGTACTTC. It is translated as CASSFTGASYEQYF.